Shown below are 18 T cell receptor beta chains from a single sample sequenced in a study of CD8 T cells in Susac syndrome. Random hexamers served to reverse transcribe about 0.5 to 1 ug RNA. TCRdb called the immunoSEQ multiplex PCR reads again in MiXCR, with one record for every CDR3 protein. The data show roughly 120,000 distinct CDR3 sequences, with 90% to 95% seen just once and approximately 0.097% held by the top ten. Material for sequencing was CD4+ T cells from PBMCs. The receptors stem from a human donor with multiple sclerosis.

CDR3 sequence (DNA): TGCAGTGCCCGGGGACAGGGGGGAACTCGGCCCCAGCATTTT. This translates into CSARGQGGTRPQHF. The V gene is TRBV20-1, the J gene TRBJ1-5, with TRBD1 matching 11 bases. The CDR3 has 14 residues. The germline gives CDR1 DFQATT, CDR2 SNEGSKA (reference sequence). V lost 6 bases to trimming and J lost 9 bases; unmatched junction nucleotides: 10.

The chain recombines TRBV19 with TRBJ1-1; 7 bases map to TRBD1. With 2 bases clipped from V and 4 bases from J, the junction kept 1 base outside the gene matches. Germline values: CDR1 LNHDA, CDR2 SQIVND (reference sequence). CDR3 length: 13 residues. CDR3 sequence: CASSIRGLTEAFF. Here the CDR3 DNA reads TGTGCCAGTAGTATAAGGGGGCTCACTGAAGCTTTCTTT.

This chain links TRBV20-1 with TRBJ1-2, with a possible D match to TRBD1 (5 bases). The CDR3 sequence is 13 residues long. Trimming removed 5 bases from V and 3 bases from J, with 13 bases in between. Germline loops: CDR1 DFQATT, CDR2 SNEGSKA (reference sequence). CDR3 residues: CSAYNSGDYGYTF. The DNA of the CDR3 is TGCAGTGCTTACAACTCGGGGGACTATGGCTACACCTTC.

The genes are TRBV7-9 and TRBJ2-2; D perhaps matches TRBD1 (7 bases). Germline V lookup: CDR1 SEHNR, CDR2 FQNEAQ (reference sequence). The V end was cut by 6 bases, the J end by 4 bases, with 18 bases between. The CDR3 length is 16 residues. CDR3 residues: CASSQQGGAGTGELFF. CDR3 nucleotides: TGTGCCAGCAGTCAGCAGGGGGGTGCAGGCACCGGGGAGCTGTTTTTT.

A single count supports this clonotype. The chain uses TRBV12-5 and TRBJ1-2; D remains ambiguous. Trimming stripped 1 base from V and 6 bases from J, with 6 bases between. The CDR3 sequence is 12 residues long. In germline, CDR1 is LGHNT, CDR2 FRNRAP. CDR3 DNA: TGTGCTAGTGGTTTGGAGGCAGATGGCTACACCTTC. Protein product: CASGLEADGYTF.

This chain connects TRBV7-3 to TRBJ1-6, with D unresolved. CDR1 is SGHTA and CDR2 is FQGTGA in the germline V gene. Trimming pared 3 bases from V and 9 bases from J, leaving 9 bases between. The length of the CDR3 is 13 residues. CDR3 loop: CASSFQFGSPLHF. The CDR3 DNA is TGTGCCAGCAGCTTCCAGTTTGGTTCACCCCTCCACTTT.

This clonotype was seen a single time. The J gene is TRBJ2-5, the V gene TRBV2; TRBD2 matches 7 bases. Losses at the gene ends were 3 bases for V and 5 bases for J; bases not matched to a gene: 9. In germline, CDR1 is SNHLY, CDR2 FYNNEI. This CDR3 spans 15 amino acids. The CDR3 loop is CASSDSRLRGETQYF. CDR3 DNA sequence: TGTGCCAGCAGTGATTCCCGTTTGCGGGGGGAGACCCAGTACTTC.

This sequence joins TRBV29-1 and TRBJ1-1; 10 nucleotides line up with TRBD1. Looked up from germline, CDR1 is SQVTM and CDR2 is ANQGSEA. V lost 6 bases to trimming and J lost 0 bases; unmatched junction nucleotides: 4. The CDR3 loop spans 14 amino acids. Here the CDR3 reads CSVDRGGLNTEAFF. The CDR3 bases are TGCAGCGTGGACAGGGGGGGTTTGAACACTGAAGCTTTCTTT.

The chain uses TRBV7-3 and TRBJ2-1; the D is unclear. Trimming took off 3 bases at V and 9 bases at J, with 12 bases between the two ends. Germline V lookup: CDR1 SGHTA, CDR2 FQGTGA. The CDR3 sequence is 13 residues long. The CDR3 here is CASSFGPIGEQFF. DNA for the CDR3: TGTGCCAGCAGCTTCGGACCCATTGGTGAGCAGTTCTTC.

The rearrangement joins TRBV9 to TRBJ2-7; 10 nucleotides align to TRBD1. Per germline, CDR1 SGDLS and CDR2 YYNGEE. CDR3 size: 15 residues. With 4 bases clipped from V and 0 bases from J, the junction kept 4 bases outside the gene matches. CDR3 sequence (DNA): TGTGCCAGCAGCCCCAGACAGGGGGCCTCCTACGAGCAGTACTTC. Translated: CASSPRQGASYEQYF. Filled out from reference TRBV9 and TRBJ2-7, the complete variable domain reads DSGVTQTPKHLITATGQRVTLRCSPRSGDLSVYWYQQSLDQGLQFLIQYYNGEERAKGNILERFSAQQFPDLHSELNLSSLELGDSALYFCASSPRQGASYEQYFGPGTRLTVT.

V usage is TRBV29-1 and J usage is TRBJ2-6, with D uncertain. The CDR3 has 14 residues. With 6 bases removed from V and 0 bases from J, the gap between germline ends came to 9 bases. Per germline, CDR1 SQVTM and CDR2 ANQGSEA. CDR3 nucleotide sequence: TGCAGCGTCGCGGCCAGCTCTGGGGCCAACGTCCTGACTTTC. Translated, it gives CSVAASSGANVLTF.

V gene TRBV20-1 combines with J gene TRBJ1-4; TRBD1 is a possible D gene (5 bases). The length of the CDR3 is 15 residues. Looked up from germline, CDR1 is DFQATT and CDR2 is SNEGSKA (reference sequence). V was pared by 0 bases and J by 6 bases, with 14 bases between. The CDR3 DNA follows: TGCAGTGCTAGAGATTGGGGCCGGGCGGATGAAAAACTGTTTTTT. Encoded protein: CSARDWGRADEKLFF.

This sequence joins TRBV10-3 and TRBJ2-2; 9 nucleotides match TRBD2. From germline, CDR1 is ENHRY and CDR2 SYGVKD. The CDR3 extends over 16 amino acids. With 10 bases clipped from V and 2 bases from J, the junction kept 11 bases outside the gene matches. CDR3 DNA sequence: TGTGCCACCTCTTCTGCTAGCGGGACAAACACCGGGGAGCTGTTTTTT. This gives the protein CATSSASGTNTGELFF.

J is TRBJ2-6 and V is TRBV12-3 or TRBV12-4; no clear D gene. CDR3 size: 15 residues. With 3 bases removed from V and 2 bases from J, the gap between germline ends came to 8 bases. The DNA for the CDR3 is TGTGCCAGCAGTTTTCAGTTGGCTGGGGCCAACGTCCTGACTTTC. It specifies CASSFQLAGANVLTF.

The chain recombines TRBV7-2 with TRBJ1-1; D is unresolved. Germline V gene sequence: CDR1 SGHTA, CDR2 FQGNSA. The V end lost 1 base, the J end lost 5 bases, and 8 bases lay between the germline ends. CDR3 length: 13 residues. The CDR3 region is CASSLDGVTEAFF. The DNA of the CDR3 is TGTGCCAGCAGCTTAGACGGGGTGACTGAAGCTTTCTTT.

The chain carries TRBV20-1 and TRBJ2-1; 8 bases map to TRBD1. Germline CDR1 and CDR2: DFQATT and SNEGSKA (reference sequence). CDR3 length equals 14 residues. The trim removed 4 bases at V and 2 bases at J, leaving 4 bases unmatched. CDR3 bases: TGCAGTGCTACCGACAGGGGAGCCTACAATGAGCAGTTCTTC. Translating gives CSATDRGAYNEQFF.

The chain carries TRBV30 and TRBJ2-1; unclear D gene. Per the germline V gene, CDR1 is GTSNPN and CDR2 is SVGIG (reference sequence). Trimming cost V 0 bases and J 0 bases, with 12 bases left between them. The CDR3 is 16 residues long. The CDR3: CAWSVRSLSSYNEQFF. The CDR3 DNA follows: TGTGCCTGGAGTGTCCGGAGCCTAAGCTCCTACAATGAGCAGTTCTTC.

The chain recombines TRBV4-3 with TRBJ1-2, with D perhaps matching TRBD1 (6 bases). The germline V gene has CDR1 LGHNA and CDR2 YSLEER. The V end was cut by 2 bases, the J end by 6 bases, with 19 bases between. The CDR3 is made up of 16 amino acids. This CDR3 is CASSQTVQVEGDGYTF. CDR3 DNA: TGCGCCAGCAGCCAAACTGTCCAGGTGGAGGGGGATGGCTACACCTTC.